This entry describes one T cell receptor beta chain. The CDR3 contains 11 residues. Germline CDR1 reads SGHRS; CDR2 reads YFSETQ. V gave up 3 bases and J gave up 9 bases, with 7 bases separating them. Assay: immunoSEQ multiplex PCR; the TCRdb copy retains only in-frame clones and omits some. Of about 95,000 clones listed, 85% to 90% are singletons. The data were obtained in a study of T cell responses to AZD1222 COVID-19 vaccine. Here the sequenced sample was peripheral blood, taken on day 0 of AZD1222 vaccination. This sequence joins TRBV5-1 and TRBJ2-4; no definite D call. This clonotype was sampled from an adult in good health. The CDR3 sequence is CASSSGSIQYF. In nucleotides, the CDR3 is TGCGCCAGCAGCTCCGGGTCCATTCAGTACTTC.